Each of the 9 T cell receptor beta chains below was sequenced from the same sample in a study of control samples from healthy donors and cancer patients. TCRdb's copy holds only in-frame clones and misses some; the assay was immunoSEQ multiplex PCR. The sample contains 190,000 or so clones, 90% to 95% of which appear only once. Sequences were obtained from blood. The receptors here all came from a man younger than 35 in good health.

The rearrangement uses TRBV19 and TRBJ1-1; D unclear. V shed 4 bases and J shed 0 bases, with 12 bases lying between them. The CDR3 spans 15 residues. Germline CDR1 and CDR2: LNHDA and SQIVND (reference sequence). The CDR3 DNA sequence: TGTGCCAGTAGTACCGCGGTCGGTATGAACACTGAAGCTTTCTTT. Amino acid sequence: CASSTAVGMNTEAFF. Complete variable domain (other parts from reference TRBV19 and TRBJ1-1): DGGITQSPKYLFRKEGQNVTLSCEQNLNHDAMYWYRQDPGQGLRLIYYSQIVNDFQKGDIAEGYSVSREKKESFPLTVTSAQKNPTAFYLCASSTAVGMNTEAFFGQGTRLTVV.

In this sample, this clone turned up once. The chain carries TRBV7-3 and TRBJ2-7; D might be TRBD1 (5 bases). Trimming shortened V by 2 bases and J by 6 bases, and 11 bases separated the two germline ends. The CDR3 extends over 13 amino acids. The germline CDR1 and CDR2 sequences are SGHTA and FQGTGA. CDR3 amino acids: CASSLQGNSEQYF. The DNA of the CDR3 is TGTGCCAGCAGCTTACAGGGTAACTCCGAGCAGTACTTC.

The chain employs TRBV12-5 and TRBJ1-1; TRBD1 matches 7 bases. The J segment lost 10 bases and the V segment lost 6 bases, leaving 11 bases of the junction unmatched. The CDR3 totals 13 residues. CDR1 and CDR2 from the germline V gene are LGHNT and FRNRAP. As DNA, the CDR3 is TGTGCTAGTGGAGGGACAGACCCAATGGGAGCTTTCTTT. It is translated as CASGGTDPMGAFF. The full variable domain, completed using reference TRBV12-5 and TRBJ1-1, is DARVTQTPRHKVTEMGQEVTMRCQPILGHNTVFWYRQTMMQGLELLAYFRNRAPLDDSGMPKDRFSAEMPDATLATLKIQPSEPRDSAVYFCASGGTDPMGAFFGQGTRLTVV.

DNA of the CDR3: TGTGCCTGGGGTGGACAGGGGAATTCACCCCTCCACTTT. Amino acids: CAWGGQGNSPLHF. The J gene is TRBJ1-6, the V gene TRBV30, with TRBD1 identical over 9 bases. The CDR3 has 13 amino acids. Germline values: CDR1 GTSNPN, CDR2 SVGIG (reference sequence). Trimming took 5 bases from V and 7 from J; bases not matched to a gene: 3.

CDR3 nucleotides: TGCGCCAGCAGCCCGACAGTTGATCCCAACTATGGCTACACCTTC. Protein sequence: CASSPTVDPNYGYTF. This chain connects TRBV4-1 to TRBJ1-2, with TRBD1 as a possible D gene (5 bases). The CDR3 runs to 15 residues. Trimming stripped 4 bases from V and 2 bases from J, with 14 bases between. Germline V gene lookup returns CDR1 MGHRA and CDR2 YSYEKL.

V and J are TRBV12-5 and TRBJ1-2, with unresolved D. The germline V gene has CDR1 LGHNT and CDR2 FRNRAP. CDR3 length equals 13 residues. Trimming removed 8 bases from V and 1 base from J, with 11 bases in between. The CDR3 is CASTQSFNYGYTF. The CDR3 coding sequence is TGTGCTAGTACCCAATCTTTTAACTATGGCTACACCTTC.

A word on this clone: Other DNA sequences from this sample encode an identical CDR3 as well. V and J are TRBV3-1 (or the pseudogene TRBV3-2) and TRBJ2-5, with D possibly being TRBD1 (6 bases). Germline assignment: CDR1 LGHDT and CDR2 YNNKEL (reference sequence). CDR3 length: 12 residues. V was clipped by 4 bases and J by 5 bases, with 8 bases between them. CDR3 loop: CASSPDRETQYF. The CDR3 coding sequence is TGTGCCAGCAGCCCCGACAGGGAGACCCAGTACTTC.

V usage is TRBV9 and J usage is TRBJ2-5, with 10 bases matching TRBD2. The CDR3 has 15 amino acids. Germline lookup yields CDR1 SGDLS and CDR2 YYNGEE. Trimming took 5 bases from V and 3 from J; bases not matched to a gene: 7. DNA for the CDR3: TGTGCCAGCAGTCCCGGGACTAGCGACGAAGAGACCCAGTACTTC. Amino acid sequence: CASSPGTSDEETQYF.

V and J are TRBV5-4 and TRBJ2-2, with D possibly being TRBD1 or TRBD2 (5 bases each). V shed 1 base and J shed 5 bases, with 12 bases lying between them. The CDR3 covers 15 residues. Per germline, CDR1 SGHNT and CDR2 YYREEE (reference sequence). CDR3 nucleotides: TGTGCCAGCAGCTTGAGGGGCTGGGGGACCGGGGAGCTGTTTTTT. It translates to CASSLRGWGTGELFF.